Below are 29 T cell receptor beta chains sequenced from a single sample in a study of cytomegalovirus exposure and HLA in healthy donors. With 60 Vbeta and 13 Jbeta primers, the PCR was carried out. Produced via immunoSEQ multiplex PCR; TCRdb's table is partial and in-frame only. The sample has around 190,000 clones, 65% to 80% seen once. The specimen was PBMCs. These receptors all stem from a woman between 40 and 55 years old in good health and CMV-seronegative.

This chain uses TRBV6-5 with TRBJ1-6, with TRBD1 identical over 8 bases. J gave up 7 bases and V 6 bases, and 8 bases lay outside the gene matches. Germline CDR1 reads MNHEY; CDR2 reads SVGAGI. This CDR3 is built from 15 residues. The CDR3 nucleotides are TGTGCCAGCAGCCCGGACAGGGCGCTCAATTCACCCCTCCACTTT. Translating gives CASSPDRALNSPLHF.

This CDR3 is CSTTGGVGEKLFF. CDR3 in DNA: TGCAGCACAACAGGGGGCGTCGGGGAAAAACTGTTTTTT. The chain joins TRBV29-1 to TRBJ1-4, with 9 bases fitting TRBD1. This CDR3 has 13 amino acids. From germline, CDR1 is SQVTM and CDR2 ANQGSEA. Germline trimming cut 8 bases from V and 8 bases from J; bases unmatched to any gene: 9. The variable domain in full, with the rest retrieved from reference TRBV29-1 and TRBJ1-4, is SAVISQKPSRDICQRGTSLTIQCQVDSQVTMMFWYRQQPGQSLTLIATANQGSEATYESGFVIDKFPISRPNLTFSTLTVSNMSPEDSSIYLCSTTGGVGEKLFFGSGTQLSVL.

This clone was picked up a small number of times. The chain is built from TRBV4-2 and TRBJ1-1; TRBD1 agrees at 7 bases. This CDR3 region has 14 residues. Germline lookup yields CDR1 LGHNA and CDR2 YNFKEQ. V gave up 4 bases and J gave up 1 base; unmatched junction bases: 3. CDR3 sequence reads: CASSRDSSNTEAFF. For the CDR3, the DNA is TGTGCCAGCAGCCGGGACAGCTCGAACACTGAAGCTTTCTTT.

The chain is built from TRBV7-9 and TRBJ1-6; 8 nucleotides line up with TRBD1. The CDR3 length is 17 residues. Germline CDR1 and CDR2: SEHNR and FQNEAQ (reference sequence). V lost 5 bases to trimming and J lost 1 base; unmatched junction nucleotides: 7. The DNA for the CDR3 is TGTGCCAGCAGCCTCGGACAGGGAGTTTCCTATAATTCACCCCTCCACTTT. Its translation: CASSLGQGVSYNSPLHF.

The chain recombines TRBV5-1 with TRBJ2-5; tentatively, D is TRBD1 (6 bases). V lost 0 bases and J lost 3, with 9 bases in between. The CDR3 spans 14 residues. Germline V gives CDR1 SGHRS, CDR2 YFSETQ. In nucleotides, the CDR3 is TGCGCCAGCAGCTTGGTGGCAGGGGAAGAGACCCAGTACTTC. Translated, it gives CASSLVAGEETQYF. Full variable domain (missing parts from reference TRBV5-1 and TRBJ2-5): KAGVTQTPRYLIKTRGQQVTLSCSPISGHRSVSWYQQTPGQGLQFLFEYFSETQRNKGNFPGRFSGRQFSNSRSEMNVSTLELGDSALYLCASSLVAGEETQYFGPGTRLLVL.

This chain uses TRBV5-1 with TRBJ2-5, with D possibly TRBD1 on 6 matching bases. The J call is doubtful: the DNA matches TRBJ2-7 better. The CDR3 has 16 residues. Germline V gene data show CDR1 as SGHRS and CDR2 as YFSETQ. The CDR3 DNA reads as TGCGCCAGCAGCCACGGTGGATCAGGGGAATCCTACGAGCAGTACTTC. Translation: CASSHGGSGESYEQYF.

The rearrangement uses TRBV5-1 and TRBJ2-1, with TRBD2 matching 13 bases. The V and J ends lost 4 bases and 8 bases, in that order; junction bases with no gene match: 9. The CDR3 has 16 amino acids. The V gene's germline CDR1 is SGHRS and CDR2 YFSETQ. The CDR3 DNA is TGCGCCAGCAGCGCCTATACTAGCGGGGGGGCCGATGAGCAGTTCTTC. Translated, it gives CASSAYTSGGADEQFF.

The genes are TRBV9 and TRBJ2-5, with 10 bases aligning to TRBD2. This CDR3 has 17 amino acids. V shed 0 bases and J 2 bases; nucleotides not matched to a gene: 7. Germline CDR1 SGDLS, CDR2 YYNGEE. CDR3 protein: CASSVGGLAGEQETQYF. In DNA, the CDR3 is TGTGCCAGCAGCGTAGGTGGGCTAGCGGGGGAACAAGAGACCCAGTACTTC.

The chain employs TRBV30 and TRBJ1-2, with 8 bases matching TRBD1. Germline-derived CDR1 and CDR2 are GTSNPN and SVGIG (reference sequence). After removal of 7 bases from V and 8 bases from J, the junction contained 6 bases not matched to a gene. CDR3 length: 11 amino acids. The CDR3 protein is CALRTGKGYTF. DNA for the CDR3: TGTGCCTTACGGACAGGGAAAGGCTACACCTTC.

This clone has only one observation. This sample also contains other DNA sequences that code for the same CDR3. The chain has TRBV19 and TRBJ2-3; TRBD1 might be the D (6 bases). Germline CDR1 is LNHDA and CDR2 is SQIVND (reference sequence). V was shortened by 3 bases and J by 3 bases, with 10 bases between the two germline ends. This CDR3 comprises 14 residues. CDR3 residues: CASSMGAGTDTQYF. The CDR3 coding sequence is TGTGCCAGTAGTATGGGGGCAGGGACAGATACGCAGTATTTT.

The V call is TRBV19, the J call TRBJ2-6; no reliable D call. The germline V gene has CDR1 LNHDA and CDR2 SQIVND (reference sequence). V was shortened by 5 bases and J by 0 bases, with 8 bases between the two germline ends. The CDR3 covers 15 residues. This CDR3 is CASSPPVSGANVLTF. The CDR3 nucleotides are TGTGCCAGTAGTCCTCCCGTCTCTGGGGCCAACGTCCTGACTTTC.

The chain has TRBV5-1 and TRBJ2-1, with TRBD1 identical over 12 bases. V lost 4 bases, J lost 9 bases, and 11 bases stayed unmatched. The CDR3 totals 16 residues. Germline-derived CDR1 and CDR2 are SGHRS and YFSETQ. CDR3 protein: CASSRGAGQGASEQFF. In DNA, the CDR3 is TGCGCCAGCAGCCGCGGGGCGGGACAGGGGGCAAGTGAGCAGTTCTTC.

The chain is built from TRBV19 and TRBJ1-1; D gene ambiguous. This CDR3 contains 13 residues. Germline V lookup: CDR1 LNHDA, CDR2 SQIVND (reference sequence). V was cut by 4 bases and J by 2 bases, with 8 bases left in between. The CDR3 sequence is CASSTTPNTEAFF. Here the CDR3 DNA reads TGTGCCAGTAGTACGACACCAAACACTGAAGCTTTCTTT.

This clone was observed a few times. The V gene is TRBV6-7, the J gene TRBJ1-1, with TRBD1 identical over 7 bases. TRBV6-7 is marked as an open reading frame, function uncertain. Trimming removed 8 bases from V and 7 bases from J; junction bases left unmatched: 7. There are 12 residues in the CDR3. This CDR3 is CASPVRDSEAFF. CDR3 in DNA: TGTGCCAGCCCCGTACGGGACAGTGAAGCTTTCTTT.

This clone has only one observation. CDR3 amino acids: CASSPGPGPQGIYGYTF. CDR3 sequence (DNA): TGTGCCAGCAGCCCCGGTCCCGGGCCACAGGGGATTTATGGCTACACCTTC. The chain couples TRBV5-6 to TRBJ1-2, with 7 bases fitting TRBD1. V lost 4 bases and J lost 5; bases outside the gene matches: 17. The CDR3 is made up of 17 amino acids. The germline V gene has CDR1 SGHDT and CDR2 YYEEEE.

The chain employs TRBV19 and TRBJ1-1; 10 nucleotides align to TRBD1. Trimming at V came to 4 bases and at J to 1 base, leaving 3 bases not matched to a gene. The germline gives CDR1 LNHDA, CDR2 SQIVND (reference sequence). The CDR3 is 15 residues long. The CDR3 nucleotides are TGTGCCAGTAGTACCGACAGGGGGCGGAACACTGAAGCTTTCTTT. Translating gives CASSTDRGRNTEAFF.

CDR3 in amino acids: CASSYDQGRYEQFF. Here the CDR3 DNA reads TGTGCCAGCAGTTATGATCAGGGGCGGTATGAGCAGTTCTTC. The chain has TRBV2 and TRBJ2-1, with D possibly being TRBD1 (6 bases). This CDR3 is 14 amino acids long. The germline V gene encodes CDR1 SNHLY and CDR2 FYNNEI. V was trimmed by 5 bases and J by 8 bases, leaving 16 bases between them.

The chain carries TRBV2 and TRBJ1-2; D remains ambiguous. Trimming stripped 1 base from V and 0 bases from J, with 6 bases between. CDR1 SNHLY and CDR2 FYNNEI come from the germline V gene. This CDR3 comprises 14 residues. Here the CDR3 reads CASSEGPSNYGYTF. The CDR3 DNA reads as TGTGCCAGCAGTGAAGGGCCCTCTAACTATGGCTACACCTTC.

This chain's CDR3 is CASSLGTGLNNQPQHF. Here the CDR3 DNA reads TGTGCCAGCAGCTTAGGGACAGGGCTTAACAATCAGCCCCAGCATTTT. The chain carries TRBV7-9 and TRBJ1-5; the match to TRBD1 covers 8 bases. This CDR3 has 16 amino acids. CDR1 is SEHNR, CDR2 FQNEAQ, per germline (reference sequence). V lost 1 base to trimming and J lost 3 bases; unmatched junction nucleotides: 5.

The chain uses TRBV5-1 and TRBJ1-3; D gene uncertain. This CDR3 has 15 residues. CDR1 and CDR2 from the germline V gene are SGHRS and YFSETQ. The V gene lost 4 bases and the J gene lost 0 bases, with 11 bases spanning the gap. The CDR3 DNA reads as TGCGCCAGCAGCGATGTCTCTAGCTCTGGAAACACCATATATTTT. It codes for CASSDVSSSGNTIYF.

This sequence joins TRBV28 and TRBJ2-7; tentative D call: TRBD1 (7 bases). In germline, CDR1 is MDHEN, CDR2 SYDVKM. Trimming removed 8 bases at V and 6 bases at J, with 20 bases between. This CDR3 spans 14 amino acids. CDR3 protein: CASGGTADTPEQYF. CDR3 nucleotide sequence: TGTGCCAGCGGGGGGACAGCGGACACCCCCGAGCAGTACTTC.

The chain uses TRBV10-3 and TRBJ1-1; no definite D call. V lost 4 bases and J lost 1, with 10 bases in between. The length of the CDR3 is 14 residues. Germline assignment: CDR1 ENHRY and CDR2 SYGVKD. CDR3 bases: TGTGCCATCAGTGTGGGCAGTACGAACACTGAAGCTTTCTTT. This translates into CAISVGSTNTEAFF.

The chain joins TRBV30 to TRBJ1-2; 8 nucleotides match TRBD1. V lost 1 base to trimming and J lost 5 bases; unmatched junction nucleotides: 9. Germline V gene sequence: CDR1 GTSNPN, CDR2 SVGIG (reference sequence). The CDR3 contains 15 residues. The CDR3 reads CAWSDRSGGRYGYTF. In nucleotides, the CDR3 is TGTGCCTGGAGTGATAGATCAGGGGGCCGGTATGGCTACACCTTC.

The chain recombines TRBV6-6 with TRBJ1-1; TRBD1 agrees at 8 bases. The germline CDR1 and CDR2 sequences are MNHNY and SVGAGI (reference sequence). The ends lost 8 bases at V and 1 base at J; junction bases unmatched: 3. The CDR3 has 13 amino acids. CDR3 loop: CASDRGRNTEAFF. Here the CDR3 DNA reads TGTGCCAGCGACAGGGGTCGGAACACTGAAGCTTTCTTT.

This sequence joins TRBV14 and TRBJ1-1; no definite D call. Germline CDR1 and CDR2: SGHDN and FVKESK. The CDR3 is 12 residues long. Trimming took 1 base from V and 5 from J, leaving 5 bases between them. In DNA form, the CDR3 reads TGTGCCAGCAGCCAAGTACAGACTGAAGCTTTCTTT. This codes for CASSQVQTEAFF.

This clone was detected once. The V gene is TRBV6-6, the J gene TRBJ2-4; tentative D call: TRBD2 (6 bases). Trimming pared 5 bases from V and 0 bases from J, leaving 14 bases between. CDR1 and CDR2 from the germline V gene are MNHNY and SVGAGI (reference sequence). There are 16 residues in the CDR3. Here the CDR3 DNA reads TGTGCCAGCAGTCTCCCGGGGGAGCTAGCCAAAAACATTCAGTACTTC. Encoded protein: CASSLPGELAKNIQYF.

This clone was seen just once. The chain employs TRBV4-3 and TRBJ2-5; D may be TRBD2 (6 bases). The DNA end lines up better with TRBJ2-7; the J call may be wrong. Germline assignment: CDR1 LGHNA and CDR2 YSLEER. The CDR3 runs 16 residues. CDR3 nucleotide sequence: TGCGCCAGCAGCCAAGAGGCTCGACTAGGGGCCCACGAGCAGTACTTC. Its protein is CASSQEARLGAHEQYF.

The J gene is TRBJ2-7, the V gene TRBV27, with 9 bases aligning to TRBD2. The length of the CDR3 is 14 residues. V lost 6 bases and J lost 7; bases outside the gene matches: 10. CDR1 is MNHEY, CDR2 SMNVEV, per germline (reference sequence). CDR3 sequence (DNA): TGTGCCAGCAGACTAGCGGGTCTCCCAAGAGAGCAGTACTTC. Translating it yields CASRLAGLPREQYF.

This chain uses TRBV6-6 with TRBJ1-2, with 12 bases matching TRBD1. The CDR3 is 14 amino acids. Germline CDR1 MNHNY, CDR2 SVGAGI (reference sequence). V lost 6 bases to trimming and J lost 7 bases; unmatched junction nucleotides: 6. Written as DNA, the CDR3 is TGTGCCAGCAGACGGGACAGGGGGCGCTTTGGCTACACCTTC. This sequence encodes CASRRDRGRFGYTF.